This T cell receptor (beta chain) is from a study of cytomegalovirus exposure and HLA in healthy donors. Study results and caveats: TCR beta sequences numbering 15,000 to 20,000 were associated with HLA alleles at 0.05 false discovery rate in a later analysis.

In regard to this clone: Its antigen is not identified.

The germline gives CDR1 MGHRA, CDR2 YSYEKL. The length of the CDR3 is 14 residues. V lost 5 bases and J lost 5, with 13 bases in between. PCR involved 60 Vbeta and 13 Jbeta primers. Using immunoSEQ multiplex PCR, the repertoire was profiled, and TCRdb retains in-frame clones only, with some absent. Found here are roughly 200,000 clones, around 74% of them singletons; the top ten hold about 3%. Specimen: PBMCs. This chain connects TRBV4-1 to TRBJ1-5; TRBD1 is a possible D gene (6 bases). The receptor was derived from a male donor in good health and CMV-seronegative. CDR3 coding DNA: TGCGCCAGCAGCGCTCCGGGACACCATCAGCCCCAGCATTTT. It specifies CASSAPGHHQPQHF.